This T cell receptor (beta chain) was obtained from a study of CD8 T cells in ankylosing spondylitis. Findings of the study overall: Relatively rare in peripheral blood, disease-linked clones were also CD8+.

TCRdb ran MiXCR on the 5' RACE reads and lists one entry per CDR3 protein. Of 190,000 or so distinct CDR3 sequences in the sample, 13% are singletons; the top ten hold approximately 15%. As to this clonotype: Its antigen is currently unknown.

Germline CDR1 is MNHEY and CDR2 is SMNVEV (reference sequence). The ends were cut back, 5 bases at V and 5 bases at J, with 9 bases in the middle. CDR3 length: 12 residues. V usage is TRBV27 and J usage is TRBJ1-1; D gene ambiguous. Sequenced material: blood, either unsorted or a sorted T cell fraction (not recorded which). The receptor was derived from a male donor with ankylosing spondylitis or in good health (not recorded which). CDR3 loop: CASSHKGTEAFF. In nucleotides, the CDR3 is TGTGCCAGCAGTCATAAGGGAACTGAAGCTTTCTTT.